This T cell receptor beta chain was retrieved from a study of cytomegalovirus exposure and HLA in healthy donors. This CDR3 is 13 amino acids long. V lost 5 bases and J lost 6, with 12 bases in between. CDR1 SGHTA and CDR2 FQGNSA come from the germline V gene. Measured with immunoSEQ multiplex PCR; TCRdb has only the in-frame clones, and not every one. This table holds about 160,000 clones, 86% found once. This sequence joins TRBV7-2 and TRBJ2-3, with TRBD2 as a possible D gene (5 bases). This TCR was sampled from a woman aged 25 to 45 in good health and CMV-seronegative. Sequencing was carried out using PBMCs. CDR3 residues: CASSPDYPDTQYF. The DNA of the CDR3 is TGTGCCAGCAGCCCCGACTACCCGGATACGCAGTATTTT.